A selection of T cell receptor beta chains follows, all from one sample in a study of cytomegalovirus exposure and HLA in healthy donors. Assay: immunoSEQ multiplex PCR; the TCRdb copy retains only in-frame clones and omits some. Found here are around 170,000 clones, more than 60% of them singletons; the top ten hold roughly 1.4%. The material sequenced was PBMCs. The source is a man younger than 35 in good health and CMV-seronegative. The CDR3 runs from the conserved cysteine through the conserved F or W. A D gene is named only where the DNA matches it firmly. Not all rows give a size; the values are once, few, many and, for expanded clones, a class.

d_call j_call clone_size v_call cdr3_nt cdr3_aa
. TRBJ2-6 . TRBV9 TGTGCCAGCAGCCCACAGACCGCCAGCTCTGGGGCCAACGTCCTGACTTTC CASSPQTASSGANVLTF
. TRBJ1-1 . TRBV6-5 TGTGCCAGCAGTCCCTTACAGGGGAACACTGAAGCTTTCTTT CASSPLQGNTEAFF
TRBD1 TRBJ1-2 . TRBV7-2 TGTGCCAGCAGCCCGGGACAGCGCTACTATGGCTACACCTTC CASSPGQRYYGYTF
TRBD1 TRBJ1-2 . TRBV19 TGTGCCAGTAGGACAACAGGGGGCAACTATGGCTACACCTTC CASRTTGGNYGYTF
TRBD1 TRBJ1-2 . TRBV9 TGTGCCAGCAGCGTACCCACAGGGGGCGGCTACACCTTC CASSVPTGGGYTF
TRBD2 TRBJ2-5 . TRBV7-2 TGTGCCAGCAGCCCGACTAGCGGGCATCAAGAGACCCAGTACTTC CASSPTSGHQETQYF
TRBD1 TRBJ2-5 few TRBV6-5 TGTGCCAGCAGTTACGCAGGGGGCGGTGAGACCCAGTACTTC CASSYAGGGETQYF
TRBD1 TRBJ2-7 . TRBV5-6 TGTGCCAGCAGAACAGGACAGGTTACCTACGAGCAGTACTTC CASRTGQVTYEQYF
TRBD1 TRBJ1-2 . TRBV11-1 TGTGCCAGCAGCCCGGGGACAGTTTATGGCTACACCTTC CASSPGTVYGYTF
. TRBJ2-5 . TRBV18 TGTGCCAGCTCACCACCTGCTTCTCTAAAGGAGACCCAGTACTTC CASSPPASLKETQYF
. TRBJ2-5 . TRBV4-3 TGCGCCAGCAGCTACGGACTGCTCCAAGAGACCCAGTACTTC CASSYGLLQETQYF
TRBD1 TRBJ2-1 . TRBV7-2 TGTGCCAGCAGCTTATTGGGGCAGGGGGTAGGTGAGCAGTTCTTC CASSLLGQGVGEQFF
. TRBJ2-5 . TRBV6-6 TGTGCCAGCAGTTACGGGGGGACCAAAGAGACCCAGTACTTC CASSYGGTKETQYF
TRBD2 TRBJ2-7 . TRBV7-8 TGTGCCAGCAGCTTAGCGGGTTGGTCTAGCGGAGGGTACGAGCAGTACTTC CASSLAGWSSGGYEQYF
. TRBJ2-5 . TRBV7-7 TGTGCTAGCAGCTTGAAGGGCGGGCTGGAGACCCAGTACTTC CASSLKGGLETQYF
. TRBJ2-7 . TRBV4-2 TGTGCCAGCAGCCAGGAGGGTTCGAACGAGCAGTACTTC CASSQEGSNEQYF
TRBD1 TRBJ2-1 . TRBV9 TGTGCCAGCAGCGTAAGCTTGGGGACAGGGTCCTACAATGAGCAGTTCTTC CASSVSLGTGSYNEQFF
. TRBJ2-7 few TRBV29-1 TGCAGCGTTAATAGAGGTCCTTCCTACGAGCAGTACTTC CSVNRGPSYEQYF
TRBD2 TRBJ2-1 once TRBV29-1 TGCAGCGTTGGGACTAGCGGCGCCTACAATGAGCAGTTCTTC CSVGTSGAYNEQFF
. TRBJ1-4 . TRBV6-5 TGTGCCAGCAGTGTGGGGAGTAATAATGAAAAACTGTTTTTT CASSVGSNNEKLFF
TRBD1 TRBJ1-5 . TRBV7-9 TGTGCCGTCAGAGGGGGCGGCCCCAATCAGCCCCAGCATTTT CAVRGGGPNQPQHF
TRBD2 TRBJ2-4 . TRBV6-6 TGTGCCAGCAGTGCCGGGACTAGCAAGAAAAACATTCAGTACTTC CASSAGTSKKNIQYF